This TCR beta chain was recovered during a study of monozygotic twins with inflammatory bowel disease. Findings and limits, study-wide: Relative to healthy twins, IBD patients had fewer clonotypes in common with others, a gap that was especially apparent with disease activity.

In germline, CDR1 is MGHRA, CDR2 YSYEKL. The CDR3 is made up of 16 amino acids. Concerning this clonotype: The antigen remains undetermined.

UMIs bearing a 6-nucleotide sample barcode were added through template switching. Using the 5' RACE reads, TCRdb records one entry per CDR3 protein without DNA. This repertoire includes roughly 330,000 distinct CDR3 sequences. Isolation of total RNA was performed on whole blood, with no prior T cell sorting. The chain combines TRBV4-1 with TRBJ2-1; TCRdb's D call of TRBD1 is untestable without DNA. Sample: blood. This TCR came from a human donor with ulcerative colitis or Crohn's disease, or a healthy co-twin of an affected twin (not recorded which). The CDR3 here is CASSQVRGAAYNEQFF.